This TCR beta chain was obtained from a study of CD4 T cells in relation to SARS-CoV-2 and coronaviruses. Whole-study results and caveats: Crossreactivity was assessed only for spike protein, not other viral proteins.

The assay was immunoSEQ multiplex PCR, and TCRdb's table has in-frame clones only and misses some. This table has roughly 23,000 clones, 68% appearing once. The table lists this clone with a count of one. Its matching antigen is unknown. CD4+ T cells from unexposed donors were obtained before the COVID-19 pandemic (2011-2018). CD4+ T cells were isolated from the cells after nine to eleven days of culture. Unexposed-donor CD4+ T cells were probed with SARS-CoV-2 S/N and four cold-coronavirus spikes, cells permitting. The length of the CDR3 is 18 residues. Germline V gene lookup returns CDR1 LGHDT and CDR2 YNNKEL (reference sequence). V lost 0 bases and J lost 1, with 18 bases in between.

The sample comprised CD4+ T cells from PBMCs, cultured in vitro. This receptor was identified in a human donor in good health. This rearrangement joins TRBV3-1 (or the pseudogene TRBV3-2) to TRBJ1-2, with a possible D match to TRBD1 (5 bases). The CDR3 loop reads CASSQELGQDPLNYGYTF. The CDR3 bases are TGTGCCAGCAGCCAAGAGTTGGGGCAGGACCCTCTTAACTATGGCTACACCTTC.